This T cell receptor (beta chain) came from a study of graft-versus-host responses after intestinal transplantation. Turning to the study itself: Among the recipients, all got anti-thymocyte globulin induction and then tacrolimus and steroids for around 3 years.

Sequencing was performed with immunoSEQ multiplex PCR; in TCRdb, only in-frame clones are kept and a portion is missing. The sample includes roughly 92,000 clones, roughly 88% of them seen just once. Of note for this clone: Antigen unknown.

General study findings and limits: Subjects displaying graft-donor T cell macrochimerism possessed elevated graft-versus-host to host-versus-graft clonal ratios inside allografts.

Germline assignment: CDR1 MGHDK and CDR2 SYGVNS. The length of the CDR3 is 14 residues. With 7 bases clipped from V and 1 base from J, the junction kept 3 bases outside the gene matches. The sequence derives from a human donor who received an intestinal transplant. The chain combines TRBV25-1 with TRBJ2-2; 7 positions match TRBD1. Sequencing was performed on unstimulated CD4+ T cells sorted from spleen or lymph node cells, taken before intestinal transplant. The CDR3 DNA reads as TGTGCCAGCACCTGGACAGGGAACACCGGGGAGCTGTTTTTT. Amino acids: CASTWTGNTGELFF. The entire variable domain, with the rest obtained from reference TRBV25-1 and TRBJ2-2, is as follows: EADIYQTPRYLVIGTGKKITLECSQTMGHDKMYWYQQDPGMELHLIHYSYGVNSTEKGDLSSESTVSRIRTEHFPLTLESARPSHTSQYLCASTWTGNTGELFFGEGSRLTVL.